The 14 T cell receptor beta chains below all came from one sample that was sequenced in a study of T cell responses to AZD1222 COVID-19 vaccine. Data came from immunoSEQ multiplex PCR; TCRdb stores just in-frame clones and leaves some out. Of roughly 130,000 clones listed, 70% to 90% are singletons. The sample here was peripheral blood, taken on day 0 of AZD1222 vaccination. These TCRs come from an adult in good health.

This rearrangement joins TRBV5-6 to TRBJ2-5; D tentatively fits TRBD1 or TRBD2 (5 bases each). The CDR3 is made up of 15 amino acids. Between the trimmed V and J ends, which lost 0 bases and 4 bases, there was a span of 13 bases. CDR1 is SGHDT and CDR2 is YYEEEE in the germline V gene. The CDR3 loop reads CASSLGFLGTETQYF. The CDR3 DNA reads TGTGCCAGCAGCTTGGGGTTCCTGGGGACAGAGACCCAGTACTTC.

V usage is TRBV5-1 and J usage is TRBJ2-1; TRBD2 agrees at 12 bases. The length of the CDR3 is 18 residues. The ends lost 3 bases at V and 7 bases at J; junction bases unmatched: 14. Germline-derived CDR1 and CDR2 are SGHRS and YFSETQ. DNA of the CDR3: TGCGCCAGCAGCTACACCGGACTACGACTAGCGGGGGAGAATGAGCAGTTCTTC. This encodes CASSYTGLRLAGENEQFF.

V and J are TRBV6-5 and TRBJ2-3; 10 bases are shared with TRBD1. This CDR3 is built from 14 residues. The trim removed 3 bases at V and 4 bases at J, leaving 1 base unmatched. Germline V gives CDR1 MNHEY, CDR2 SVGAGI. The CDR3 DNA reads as TGTGCCAGCAGTTATGGGACAGGGGCAGATACGCAGTATTTT. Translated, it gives CASSYGTGADTQYF.

The CDR3 nucleotides read TGTGCCAGCAGCCCCCTCCCGGGTCAGCCCCAGCATTTT. Its translation is CASSPLPGQPQHF. V is TRBV27 and J is TRBJ1-5, with D unclear. Germline V gene lookup returns CDR1 MNHEY and CDR2 SMNVEV (reference sequence). The CDR3 loop spans 13 amino acids. V was shortened by 6 bases and J by 6 bases, with 12 bases between the two germline ends.

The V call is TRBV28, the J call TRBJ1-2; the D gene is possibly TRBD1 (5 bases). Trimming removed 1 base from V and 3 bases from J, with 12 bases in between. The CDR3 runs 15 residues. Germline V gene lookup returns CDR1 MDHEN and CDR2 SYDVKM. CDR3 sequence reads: CASSLSAGGDYGYTF. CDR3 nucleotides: TGTGCCAGCAGTTTATCGGCCGGGGGAGACTATGGCTACACCTTC.

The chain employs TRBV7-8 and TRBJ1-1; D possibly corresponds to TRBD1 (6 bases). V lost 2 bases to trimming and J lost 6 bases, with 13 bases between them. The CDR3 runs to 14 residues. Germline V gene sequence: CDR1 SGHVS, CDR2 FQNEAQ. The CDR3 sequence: CASSLHRVAAEAFF. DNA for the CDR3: TGTGCCAGCAGCTTACACAGGGTGGCGGCTGAAGCTTTCTTT.

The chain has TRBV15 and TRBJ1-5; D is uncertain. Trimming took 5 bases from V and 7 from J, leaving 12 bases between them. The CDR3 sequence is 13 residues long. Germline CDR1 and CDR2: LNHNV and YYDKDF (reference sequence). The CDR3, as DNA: TGTGCCACCAGCTATATGGGAGGCCAGCCCCAGCATTTT. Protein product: CATSYMGGQPQHF.

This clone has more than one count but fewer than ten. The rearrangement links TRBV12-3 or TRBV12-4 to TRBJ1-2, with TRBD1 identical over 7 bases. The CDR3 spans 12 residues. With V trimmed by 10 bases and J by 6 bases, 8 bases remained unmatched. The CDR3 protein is CAIRVQGHGYTF. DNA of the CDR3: TGTGCCATCAGGGTACAGGGGCATGGCTACACCTTC.

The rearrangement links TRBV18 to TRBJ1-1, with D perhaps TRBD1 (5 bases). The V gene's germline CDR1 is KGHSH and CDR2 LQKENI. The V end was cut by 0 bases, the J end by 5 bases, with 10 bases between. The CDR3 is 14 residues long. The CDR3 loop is CASSPPGAKTEAFF. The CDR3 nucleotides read TGTGCCAGCTCACCACCAGGGGCAAAAACTGAAGCTTTCTTT.

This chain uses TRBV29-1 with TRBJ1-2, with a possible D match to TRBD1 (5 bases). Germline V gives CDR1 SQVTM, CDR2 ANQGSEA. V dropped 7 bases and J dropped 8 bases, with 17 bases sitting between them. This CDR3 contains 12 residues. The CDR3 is CSALRGKDGYTF. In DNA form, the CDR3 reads TGCAGCGCCCTTCGGGGGAAGGACGGCTACACCTTC.

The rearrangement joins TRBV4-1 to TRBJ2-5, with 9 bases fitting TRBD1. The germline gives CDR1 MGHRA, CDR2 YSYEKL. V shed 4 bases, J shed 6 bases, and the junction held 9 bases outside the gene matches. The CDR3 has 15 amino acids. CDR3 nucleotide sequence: TGCGCCAGCAGCCCCGCCGGGACAGGGAAAAAGACCCAGTACTTC. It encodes CASSPAGTGKKTQYF.

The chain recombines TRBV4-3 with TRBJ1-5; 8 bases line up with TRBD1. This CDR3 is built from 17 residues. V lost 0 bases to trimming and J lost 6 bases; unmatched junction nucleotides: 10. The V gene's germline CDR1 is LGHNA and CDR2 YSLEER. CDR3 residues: CASSQDLHGQGGQPQHF. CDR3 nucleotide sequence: TGCGCCAGCAGCCAAGACCTTCACGGACAGGGCGGTCAGCCCCAGCATTTT.

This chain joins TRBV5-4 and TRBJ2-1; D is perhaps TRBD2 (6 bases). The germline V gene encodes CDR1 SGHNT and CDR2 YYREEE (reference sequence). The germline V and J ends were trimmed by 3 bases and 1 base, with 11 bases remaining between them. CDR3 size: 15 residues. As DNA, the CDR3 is TGTGCCAGCAGCTCGACTAGTTCGTCCTACAATGAGCAGTTCTTC. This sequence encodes CASSSTSSSYNEQFF.

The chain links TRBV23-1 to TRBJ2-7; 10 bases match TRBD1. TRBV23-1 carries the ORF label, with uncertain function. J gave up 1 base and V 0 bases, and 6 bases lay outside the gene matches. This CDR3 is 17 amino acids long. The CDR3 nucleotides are TGCGCCAGCAGTCAATCGAGGCTGGGACAGGGGTCCTACGAGCAGTACTTC. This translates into CASSQSRLGQGSYEQYF.